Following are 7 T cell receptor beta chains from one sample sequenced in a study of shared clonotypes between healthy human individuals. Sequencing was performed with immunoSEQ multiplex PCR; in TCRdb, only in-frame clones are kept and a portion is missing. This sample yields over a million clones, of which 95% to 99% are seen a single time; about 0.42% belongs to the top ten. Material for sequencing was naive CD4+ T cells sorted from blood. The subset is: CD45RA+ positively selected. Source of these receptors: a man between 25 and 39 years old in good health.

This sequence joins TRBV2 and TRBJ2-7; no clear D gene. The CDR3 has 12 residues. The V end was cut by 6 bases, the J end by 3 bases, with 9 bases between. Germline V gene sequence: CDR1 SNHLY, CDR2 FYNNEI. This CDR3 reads CASSLGVYEQYF. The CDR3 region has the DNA TGTGCCAGCAGCCTCGGAGTCTACGAGCAGTACTTC.

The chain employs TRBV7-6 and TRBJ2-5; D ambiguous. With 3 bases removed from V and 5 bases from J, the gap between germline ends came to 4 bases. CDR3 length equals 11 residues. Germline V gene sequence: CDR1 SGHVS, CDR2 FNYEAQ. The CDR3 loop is CASSFLETQYF. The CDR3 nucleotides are TGTGCCAGCAGCTTCTTGGAGACCCAGTACTTC.

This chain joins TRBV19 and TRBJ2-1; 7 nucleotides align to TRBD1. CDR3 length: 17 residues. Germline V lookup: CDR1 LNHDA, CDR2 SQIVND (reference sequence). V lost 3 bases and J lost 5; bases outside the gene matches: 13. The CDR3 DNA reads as TGTGCCAGTAGTATTTCCCCACCCGGGACAGTGAACAATGAGCAGTTCTTC. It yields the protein CASSISPPGTVNNEQFF.

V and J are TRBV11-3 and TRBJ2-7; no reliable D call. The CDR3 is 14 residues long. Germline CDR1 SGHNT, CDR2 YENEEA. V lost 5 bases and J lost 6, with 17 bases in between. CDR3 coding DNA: TGTGCCAGCAGCATCAGACCGACTTCACCCGAGCAGTACTTC. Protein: CASSIRPTSPEQYF.

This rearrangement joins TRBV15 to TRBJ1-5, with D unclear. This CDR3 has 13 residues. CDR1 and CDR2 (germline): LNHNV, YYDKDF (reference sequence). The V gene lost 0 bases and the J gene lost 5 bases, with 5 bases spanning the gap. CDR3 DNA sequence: TGTGCCACCAGCAGAGACTCCTATCAGCCCCAGCATTTT. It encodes CATSRDSYQPQHF.

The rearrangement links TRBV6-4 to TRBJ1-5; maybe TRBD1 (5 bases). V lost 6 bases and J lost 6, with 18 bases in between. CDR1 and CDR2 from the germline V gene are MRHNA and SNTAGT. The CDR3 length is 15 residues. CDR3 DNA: TGTGCCAGCAGATCTAACAGGAGCCCAGGTCAGCCCCAGCATTTT. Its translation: CASRSNRSPGQPQHF.

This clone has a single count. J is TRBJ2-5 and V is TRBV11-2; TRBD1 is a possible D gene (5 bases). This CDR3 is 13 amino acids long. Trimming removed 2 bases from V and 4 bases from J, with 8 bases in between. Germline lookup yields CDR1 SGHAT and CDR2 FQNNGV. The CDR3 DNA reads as TGTGCCAGCAGCTTACAGGGTTTAGAGACCCAGTACTTC. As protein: CASSLQGLETQYF.